Below, 28 T cell receptor beta chains from the same sample are listed, as sequenced in a study of T-cell memory formation after mild COVID-19. MiXCR, run by TCRdb on the 5' RACE reads, gives a single entry per CDR3 protein. The repertoire has roughly 180,000 distinct CDR3 sequences, approximately 17% of them found once; the top ten carry roughly 3.9%. The specimen was PBMCs or a T cell subset sorted from them (not recorded which). These receptor sequences come from a man younger than 35 who had mild COVID-19 (a few samples of this study predate the infection). Cell type and time point are not known.

This sequence joins TRBV5-1 and TRBJ2-1; D might be TRBD2 (5 bases). V was cut by 0 bases and J by 7 bases, with 20 bases left in between. In germline, CDR1 is SGHRS, CDR2 YFSETQ. The CDR3 has 17 amino acids. The CDR3 DNA reads TGCGCCAGCAGCTTGGCCGGACCCCTGGACTGGGGTAATGAGCAGTTCTTC. It specifies CASSLAGPLDWGNEQFF.

Comment on this clonotype: At one boundary the junction diverges from the germline segment, which might be a read error. The J gene is TRBJ2-7, the V gene TRBV2; D not resolved. The CDR3 runs 11 residues. CDR1 is SNHLY and CDR2 is FYNNEI in the germline V gene. CDR3 sequence reads: CASSGWVSPHF. CDR3 in DNA: TGTGCCAGCAGTGGCTGGGTCAGCCCCCACTTC.

This chain connects TRBV27 to TRBJ2-7; D is undetermined. This CDR3 spans 14 amino acids. Germline CDR1 reads MNHEY; CDR2 reads SMNVEV (reference sequence). Trimming removed 0 bases from V and 6 bases from J, with 12 bases in between. This CDR3 reads CASSLSSGLGEQYV. CDR3 bases: TGTGCCAGCAGTTTATCTTCCGGTTTAGGCGAGCAGTACGTC.

The V and J genes are TRBV7-3 and TRBJ1-1, with 7 bases matching TRBD1. This CDR3 region has 15 residues. Germline CDR1 is SGHTA and CDR2 is FQGTGA. The V and J ends lost 4 bases and 6 bases, in that order; junction bases with no gene match: 11. The CDR3 reads CASSSRTGSSSEAFF. The CDR3 nucleotides are TGTGCCAGCAGCTCTAGGACAGGTTCAAGTTCTGAAGCTTTCTTT.

There are a few counts of this clonotype. The chain has TRBV7-9 and TRBJ1-2; D remains ambiguous. CDR1 and CDR2 (germline): SEHNR, FQNEAQ (reference sequence). Trimming stripped 8 bases from V and 7 bases from J, with 17 bases between. The length of the CDR3 is 13 residues. CDR3 amino acids: CASAMEVLGGYTF. The CDR3 nucleotides are TGTGCCAGCGCAATGGAAGTTTTGGGTGGCTACACCTTC.

Only a few counts were recorded for this clonotype. This chain uses TRBV12-3 or TRBV12-4 with TRBJ2-1; weak D call: TRBD2 (6 bases). CDR3 size: 14 residues. V was cut by 10 bases and J by 0 bases, with 13 bases left in between. CDR3 residues: CATWAGSSYNEQFF. In DNA form, the CDR3 reads TGTGCCACCTGGGCGGGGAGCTCCTACAATGAGCAGTTCTTC.

The CDR3: CSARDLQGSSYNEQFF. The CDR3 region has the DNA TGCAGTGCTAGAGACCTACAGGGGAGCTCCTACAATGAGCAGTTCTTC. The V and J genes are TRBV20-1 and TRBJ2-1; 7 bases align to TRBD1. V trimming: 0 bases; J trimming: 0 bases; junction bases outside the gene matches: 5. The CDR3 extends over 16 amino acids. Germline loops: CDR1 DFQATT, CDR2 SNEGSKA (reference sequence).

The sample holds a few counts of this clonotype. The chain is built from TRBV7-2 and TRBJ2-2; tentatively, D is TRBD1 (5 bases). V lost 5 bases, J lost 4 bases, and 11 bases lay in between. This CDR3 comprises 14 residues. Germline assignment: CDR1 SGHTA and CDR2 FQGNSA. The CDR3 loop reads CASSMRQSTGELFF. The CDR3 nucleotides are TGTGCCAGCAGCATGAGACAGAGCACCGGGGAGCTGTTTTTT.

This clonotype was observed a handful of times. The chain has TRBV5-4 and TRBJ1-1, with D possibly matching TRBD1 (6 bases). CDR3 length: 15 amino acids. Germline CDR1 and CDR2: SGHNT and YYREEE (reference sequence). Trimming removed 4 bases at V and 0 bases at J, with 13 bases between. CDR3 in DNA: TGTGCCAGCAGCATCGGGGGCCCCATGAACACTGAAGCTTTCTTT. It codes for CASSIGGPMNTEAFF. The whole variable domain, filled in from reference TRBV5-4 and TRBJ1-1, reads ETGVTQSPTHLIKTRGQQVTLRCSSQSGHNTVSWYQQALGQGPQFIFQYYREEENGRGNFPPRFSGLQFPNYSSELNVNALELDDSALYLCASSIGGPMNTEAFFGQGTRLTVV.

This clonotype has a handful of counts. V gene TRBV7-9 combines with J gene TRBJ2-5; 7 bases fit TRBD1. CDR1 is SEHNR, CDR2 FQNEAQ, per germline (reference sequence). The CDR3 extends over 15 amino acids. With V trimmed by 5 bases and J by 5 bases, 11 bases remained unmatched. The CDR3 here is CASSPSTGVGETQYF. The DNA for the CDR3 is TGTGCCAGCAGCCCATCAACAGGGGTCGGGGAGACCCAGTACTTC.

The chain recombines TRBV12-3 or TRBV12-4 with TRBJ2-1, with D possibly called TRBD1 or TRBD2 (5 bases each). CDR3 size: 15 residues. V was trimmed by 3 bases and J by 7 bases, leaving 16 bases between them. The DNA for the CDR3 is TGTGCCAGCAGTTTGGGCAGGGTTGAGGGTAATGAGCAGTTCTTC. Translating it yields CASSLGRVEGNEQFF.

This clonotype was seen a handful of times. This sequence joins TRBV4-3 and TRBJ1-6; 7 bases are a match to TRBD1. V was pared by 1 base and J by 0 bases, with 3 bases of the junction left unmatched. The CDR3 sequence is 17 residues long. Germline V CDR1 and CDR2: LGHNA, YSLEER. This CDR3 is CASSQARGFSYNSPLHF. Written as DNA, the CDR3 is TGCGCCAGCAGCCAAGCCAGGGGGTTCTCCTATAATTCACCCCTCCACTTT.

This clonotype has a handful of counts. The CDR3 DNA reads as TGTGCCAGCAGCTTGACAGGGTATCAGCCCCAGCATTTT. Amino acids: CASSLTGYQPQHF. The chain is built from TRBV7-2 and TRBJ1-5; 7 nucleotides agree with TRBD1. V trimming: 3 bases; J trimming: 5 bases; junction bases outside the gene matches: 1. CDR3 length: 13 residues. Germline V CDR1 and CDR2: SGHTA, FQGNSA.

The V gene is TRBV18, the J gene TRBJ2-5, with 9 nucleotides matching TRBD2. J was trimmed by 6 bases and V by 2 bases; bases with no gene match: 7. The germline gives CDR1 KGHSH, CDR2 LQKENI. The CDR3 runs 15 residues. CDR3 nucleotides: TGTGCCAGCTCACCAACGGCGGGGGGGCCCAAGACCCAGTACTTC. It yields the protein CASSPTAGGPKTQYF.

The chain recombines TRBV9 with TRBJ2-7; possibly TRBD2 for D (5 bases). The CDR3 loop spans 13 amino acids. Per germline, CDR1 SGDLS and CDR2 YYNGEE. V dropped 0 bases and J dropped 7 bases, with 11 bases sitting between them. The CDR3 sequence is CASSVDIREEQYF. The CDR3, as DNA: TGTGCCAGCAGCGTAGATATCCGGGAAGAGCAGTACTTC.

This clonotype appeared a few times. The chain employs TRBV12-3 or TRBV12-4 and TRBJ1-1; 7 nucleotides align to TRBD1. This CDR3 is 15 amino acids long. V trimming: 7 bases; J trimming: 0 bases; junction bases outside the gene matches: 8. The DNA for the CDR3 is TGTGCCAGCAACCCAACAGGGGCCTTGAACACTGAAGCTTTCTTT. It yields the protein CASNPTGALNTEAFF.

This chain links TRBV7-9 with TRBJ2-2; 11 bases match TRBD2. Germline V gene lookup returns CDR1 SEHNR and CDR2 FQNEAQ (reference sequence). The CDR3 runs 16 residues. CDR3 sequence: CARGTSGGTNTGELFF. In DNA, the CDR3 is TGTGCTAGGGGAACTAGCGGGGGTACGAACACCGGGGAGCTGTTTTTT.

This clonotype was seen ten or more times. The rearrangement joins TRBV29-1 to TRBJ1-2; D remains ambiguous. Germline-derived CDR1 and CDR2 are SQVTM and ANQGSEA. V was pared by 3 bases and J by 3 bases, with 14 bases between. The CDR3 length is 14 residues. CDR3 bases: TGCAGCGTTGAGCCCAGGCTAGCTGACTATGGCTACACCTTC. Translating it yields CSVEPRLADYGYTF.

This clonotype was counted only a few times. The rearrangement links TRBV20-1 to TRBJ1-5; D is unclear. CDR1 and CDR2 from the germline V gene are DFQATT and SNEGSKA (reference sequence). Trimming left V 3 bases short and J 7 bases short, with 16 bases between. The CDR3 covers 14 residues. The chain's CDR3 is CSASGTLLSQPQHF. The CDR3 bases are TGCAGTGCTAGCGGCACCCTCCTCAGCCAGCCCCAGCATTTT.

This clonotype was found a few times. The chain employs TRBV7-9 and TRBJ2-7; D tentatively fits TRBD1 or TRBD2 (5 bases each). Germline values: CDR1 SEHNR, CDR2 FQNEAQ (reference sequence). CDR3 size: 13 residues. With 5 bases removed from V and 4 bases from J, the gap between germline ends came to 12 bases. The CDR3 bases are TGTGCCAGCAGCCGGGACCAGGATTACGAGCAGTACTTC. Protein: CASSRDQDYEQYF.

This clonotype was seen a few times. The V gene is TRBV29-1, the J gene TRBJ1-1; 7 bases agree with TRBD1. Germline trimming cut 7 bases from V and 1 base from J; bases unmatched to any gene: 9. The CDR3 length is 14 residues. The germline V gene has CDR1 SQVTM and CDR2 ANQGSEA. CDR3 amino acids: CSATNDRANTEAFF. CDR3 sequence (DNA): TGCAGCGCAACCAACGACAGGGCGAACACTGAAGCTTTCTTT.

The chain uses TRBV4-3 and TRBJ2-1, with 8 bases that match TRBD2. CDR3 size: 17 residues. The germline CDR1 and CDR2 sequences are LGHNA and YSLEER. V was clipped by 0 bases and J by 8 bases; unmatched bases: 12. The CDR3 spells CASSQDPSGGAVHEQFF. The CDR3 DNA reads TGCGCCAGCAGCCAAGATCCCTCGGGGGGGGCAGTCCATGAGCAGTTCTTC.

This chain uses TRBV7-2 with TRBJ2-7; 8 bases align to TRBD2. V lost 4 bases and J lost 0; bases outside the gene matches: 11. This CDR3 is 17 amino acids long. Germline V gives CDR1 SGHTA, CDR2 FQGNSA. The CDR3 coding sequence is TGTGCCAGCAGCTCCCATATTAGCGGGGTTCACTCCTACGAGCAGTACTTC. It encodes CASSSHISGVHSYEQYF. Filled out from reference TRBV7-2 and TRBJ2-7, the complete variable domain reads GAGVSQSPSNKVTEKGKDVELRCDPISGHTALYWYRQSLGQGLEFLIYFQGNSAPDKSGLPSDRFSAERTGGSVSTLTIQRTQQEDSAVYLCASSSHISGVHSYEQYFGPGTRLTVT.

The chain has TRBV5-1 and TRBJ1-4; 8 positions agree with TRBD1. From germline, CDR1 is SGHRS and CDR2 YFSETQ. The trim removed 1 base at V and 11 bases at J, leaving 7 bases unmatched. The CDR3 is 14 residues long. CDR3 DNA: TGCGCCAGCAGCTTGAAGACAGGGGAAGGGAAACTGTTTTTT. Translating it yields CASSLKTGEGKLFF.

The rearrangement uses TRBV2 and TRBJ2-7, with 7 bases that match TRBD1. Germline loops: CDR1 SNHLY, CDR2 FYNNEI. The CDR3 covers 14 residues. The J segment lost 8 bases and the V segment lost 6 bases, leaving 13 bases of the junction unmatched. The CDR3 loop reads CASSLDRDLKKQYF. CDR3 coding DNA: TGTGCCAGCAGCCTAGACAGGGATCTTAAAAAGCAGTACTTC.

This clonotype was picked up a small number of times. V usage is TRBV7-9 and J usage is TRBJ2-3; TRBD2 matches at 8 bases. This CDR3 is built from 14 residues. After removal of 5 bases from V and 1 base from J, the junction contained 2 bases not matched to a gene. Germline assignment: CDR1 SEHNR and CDR2 FQNEAQ (reference sequence). In DNA, the CDR3 is TGTGCCAGCAGCATTAGCGGGGGCACAGATACGCAGTATTTT. Residues: CASSISGGTDTQYF.

This clonotype occurred a few times. The gene calls are TRBV5-1 and TRBJ2-3; 7 nucleotides line up with TRBD2. Trimming removed 3 bases from V and 4 bases from J; junction bases left unmatched: 17. Germline CDR1 reads SGHRS; CDR2 reads YFSETQ. The CDR3 is 18 amino acids. The CDR3 protein is CASSSIGWERGFPDTQYF. Here the CDR3 DNA reads TGCGCCAGCAGCTCGATAGGCTGGGAGCGGGGATTCCCAGATACGCAGTATTTT. Full variable domain (rest looked up from reference TRBV5-1 and TRBJ2-3): KAGVTQTPRYLIKTRGQQVTLSCSPISGHRSVSWYQQTPGQGLQFLFEYFSETQRNKGNFPGRFSGRQFSNSRSEMNVSTLELGDSALYLCASSSIGWERGFPDTQYFGPGTRLTVL.

This clonotype was seen a handful of times. The chain carries TRBV5-1 and TRBJ2-2; D gene uncertain. Looked up from germline, CDR1 is SGHRS and CDR2 is YFSETQ. The germline V and J ends were trimmed by 6 bases and 2 bases, with 8 bases remaining between them. The CDR3 has 13 amino acids. The CDR3 sequence is CASNKGNTGELFF. The CDR3 DNA sequence: TGCGCCAGCAATAAGGGTAACACCGGGGAGCTGTTTTTT. Looking up the rest from reference TRBV5-1 and TRBJ2-2 gives the full variable domain: KAGVTQTPRYLIKTRGQQVTLSCSPISGHRSVSWYQQTPGQGLQFLFEYFSETQRNKGNFPGRFSGRQFSNSRSEMNVSTLELGDSALYLCASNKGNTGELFFGEGSRLTVL.